The entry that follows covers one T cell receptor (beta chain) sequence. Cells were frozen in aliquots of approximately 500,000, and one aliquot per fraction was sequenced. Measured with immunoSEQ multiplex PCR; TCRdb has only the in-frame clones, and not every one. The table has almost 4,000 clones, about 61% seen once. Germline-derived CDR1 and CDR2 are LNHDA and SQIVND (reference sequence). This CDR3 has 16 residues. Deletions cut 7 bases from V and 0 bases from J, with 18 bases between. This record comes from a study of coeliac disease. Sequenced material: lymphocytes from the gut lamina propria. V and J are TRBV19 and TRBJ1-1, with D unclear. This receptor was identified in a man aged 65 to 85 without celiac disease. The DNA of the CDR3 is TGTGCCAGTACCACCCCCCGGCAGGCCATGAACACTGAAGCTTTCTTT. Its translation is CASTTPRQAMNTEAFF.